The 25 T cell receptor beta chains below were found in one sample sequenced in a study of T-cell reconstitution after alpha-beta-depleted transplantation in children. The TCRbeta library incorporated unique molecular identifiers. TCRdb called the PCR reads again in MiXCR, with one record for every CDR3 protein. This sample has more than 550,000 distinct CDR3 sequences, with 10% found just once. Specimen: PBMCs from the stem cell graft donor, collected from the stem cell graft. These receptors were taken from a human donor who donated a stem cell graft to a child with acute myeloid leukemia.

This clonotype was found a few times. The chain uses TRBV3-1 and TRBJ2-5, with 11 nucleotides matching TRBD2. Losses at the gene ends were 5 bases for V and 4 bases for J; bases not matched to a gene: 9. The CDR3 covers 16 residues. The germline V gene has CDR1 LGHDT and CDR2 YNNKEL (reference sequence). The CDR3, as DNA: TGTGCCAGCAGCTCTCTACTAGCGGGAGTTGGAGAGACCCAGTACTTC. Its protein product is CASSSLLAGVGETQYF.

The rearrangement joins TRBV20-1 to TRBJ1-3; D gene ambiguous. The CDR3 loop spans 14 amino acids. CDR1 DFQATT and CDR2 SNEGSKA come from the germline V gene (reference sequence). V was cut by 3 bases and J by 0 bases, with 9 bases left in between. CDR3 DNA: TGCAGTGCTAGTCCGACGGTCTCTGGAAACACCATATATTTT. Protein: CSASPTVSGNTIYF.

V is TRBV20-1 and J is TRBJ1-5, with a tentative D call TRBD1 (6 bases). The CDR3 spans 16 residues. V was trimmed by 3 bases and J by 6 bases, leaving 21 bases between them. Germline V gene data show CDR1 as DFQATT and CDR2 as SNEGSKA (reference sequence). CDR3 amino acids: CSARQGQGALRQPQHF. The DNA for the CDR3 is TGCAGTGCTAGGCAGGGGCAAGGGGCCCTTCGTCAGCCCCAGCATTTT.

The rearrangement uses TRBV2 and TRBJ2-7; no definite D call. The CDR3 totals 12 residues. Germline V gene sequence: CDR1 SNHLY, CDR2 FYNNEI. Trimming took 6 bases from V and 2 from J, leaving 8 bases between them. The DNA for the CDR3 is TGTGCCAGCAGGATCGGACCCTACGAGCAGTACTTC. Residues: CASRIGPYEQYF.

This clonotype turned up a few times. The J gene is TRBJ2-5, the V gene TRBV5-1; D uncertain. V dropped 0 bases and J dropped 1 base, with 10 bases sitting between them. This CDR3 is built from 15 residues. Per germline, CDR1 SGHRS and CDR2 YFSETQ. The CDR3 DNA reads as TGCGCCAGCAGCTTGGGCTCGATTAGCCAAGAGACCCAGTACTTC. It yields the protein CASSLGSISQETQYF. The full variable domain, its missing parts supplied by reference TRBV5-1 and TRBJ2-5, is KAGVTQTPRYLIKTRGQQVTLSCSPISGHRSVSWYQQTPGQGLQFLFEYFSETQRNKGNFPGRFSGRQFSNSRSEMNVSTLELGDSALYLCASSLGSISQETQYFGPGTRLLVL.

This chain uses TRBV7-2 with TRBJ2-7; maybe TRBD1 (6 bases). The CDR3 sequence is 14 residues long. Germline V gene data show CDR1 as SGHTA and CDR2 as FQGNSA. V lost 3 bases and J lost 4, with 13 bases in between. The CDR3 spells CASSFSLGQYEQYF. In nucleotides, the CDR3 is TGTGCCAGCAGCTTTTCTCTAGGACAGTACGAGCAGTACTTC. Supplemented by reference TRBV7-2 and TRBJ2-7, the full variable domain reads GAGVSQSPSNKVTEKGKDVELRCDPISGHTALYWYRQSLGQGLEFLIYFQGNSAPDKSGLPSDRFSAERTGGSVSTLTIQRTQQEDSAVYLCASSFSLGQYEQYFGPGTRLTVT.

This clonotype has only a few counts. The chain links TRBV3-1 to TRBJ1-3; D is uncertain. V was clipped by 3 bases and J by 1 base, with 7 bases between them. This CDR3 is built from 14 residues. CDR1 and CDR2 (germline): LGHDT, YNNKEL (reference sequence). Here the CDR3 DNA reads TGTGCCAGCAGCCAGGACGGATCTGGAAACACCATATATTTT. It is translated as CASSQDGSGNTIYF.

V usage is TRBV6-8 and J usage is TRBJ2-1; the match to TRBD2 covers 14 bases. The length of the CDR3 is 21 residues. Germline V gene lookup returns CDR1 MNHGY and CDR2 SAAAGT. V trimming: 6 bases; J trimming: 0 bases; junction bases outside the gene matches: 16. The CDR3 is CASSANSPRTSGGSSYNEQFF. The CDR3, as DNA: TGTGCCAGCAGCGCAAACTCACCTAGGACTAGCGGGGGGAGCTCCTACAATGAGCAGTTCTTC.

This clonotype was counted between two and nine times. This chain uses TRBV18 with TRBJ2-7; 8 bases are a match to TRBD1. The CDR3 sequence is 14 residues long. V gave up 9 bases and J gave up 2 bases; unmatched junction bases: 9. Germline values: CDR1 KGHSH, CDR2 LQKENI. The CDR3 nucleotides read TGTGCCAGTAGTGCCCGGACAGGGCCCTACGAGCAGTACTTC. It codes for CASSARTGPYEQYF.

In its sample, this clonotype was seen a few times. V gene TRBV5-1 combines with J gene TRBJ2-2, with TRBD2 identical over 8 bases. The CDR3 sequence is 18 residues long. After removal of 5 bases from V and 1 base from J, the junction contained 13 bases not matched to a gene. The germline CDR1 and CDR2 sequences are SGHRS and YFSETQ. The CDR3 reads CASRLLRASGLNTGELFF. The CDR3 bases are TGCGCCAGCAGACTCCTTCGGGCTAGCGGGTTGAACACCGGGGAGCTGTTTTTT.

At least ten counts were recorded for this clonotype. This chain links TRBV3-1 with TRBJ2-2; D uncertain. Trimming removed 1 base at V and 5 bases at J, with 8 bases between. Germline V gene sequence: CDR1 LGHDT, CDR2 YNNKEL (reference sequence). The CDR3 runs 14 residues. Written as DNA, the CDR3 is TGTGCCAGCAGCCAAGCCTTCATGACCGGGGAGCTGTTTTTT. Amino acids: CASSQAFMTGELFF. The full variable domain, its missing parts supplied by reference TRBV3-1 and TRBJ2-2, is DTAVSQTPKYLVTQMGNDKSIKCEQNLGHDTMYWYKQDSKKFLKIMFSYNNKELIINETVPNRFSPKSPDKAHLNLHINSLELGDSAVYFCASSQAFMTGELFFGEGSRLTVL.

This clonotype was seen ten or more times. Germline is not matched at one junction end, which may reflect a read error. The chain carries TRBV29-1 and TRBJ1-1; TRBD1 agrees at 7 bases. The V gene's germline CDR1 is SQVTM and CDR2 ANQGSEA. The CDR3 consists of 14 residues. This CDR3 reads CSVKDRVKNTEAFF. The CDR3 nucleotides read TGCAGCGTTAAAGACAGGGTCAAGAACACTGAAGCTTTCTTT.

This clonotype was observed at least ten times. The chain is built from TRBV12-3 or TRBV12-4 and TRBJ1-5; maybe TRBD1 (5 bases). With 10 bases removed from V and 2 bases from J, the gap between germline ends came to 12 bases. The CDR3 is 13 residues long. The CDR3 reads CANARGGNQPQHF. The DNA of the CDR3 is TGTGCCAACGCGAGAGGGGGCAATCAGCCCCAGCATTTT.

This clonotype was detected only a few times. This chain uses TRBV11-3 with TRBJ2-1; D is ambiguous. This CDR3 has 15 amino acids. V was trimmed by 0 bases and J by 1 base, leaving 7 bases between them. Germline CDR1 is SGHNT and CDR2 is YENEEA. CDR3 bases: TGTGCCAGCAGCTTAGATGGTAAATCCTACAATGAGCAGTTCTTC. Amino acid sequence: CASSLDGKSYNEQFF.

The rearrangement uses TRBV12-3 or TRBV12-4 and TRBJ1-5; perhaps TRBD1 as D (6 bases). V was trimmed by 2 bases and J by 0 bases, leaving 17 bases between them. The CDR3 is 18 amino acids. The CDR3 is CASSLWQGTIDSNQPQHF. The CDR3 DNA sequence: TGTGCCAGCAGTTTATGGCAGGGGACCATCGATAGCAATCAGCCCCAGCATTTT.

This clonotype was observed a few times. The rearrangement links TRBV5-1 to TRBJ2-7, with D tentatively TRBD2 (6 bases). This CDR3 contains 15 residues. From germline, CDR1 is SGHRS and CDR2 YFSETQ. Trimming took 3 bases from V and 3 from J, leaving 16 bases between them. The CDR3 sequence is CASSSSEGSGYEQYF. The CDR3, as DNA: TGCGCCAGCAGCTCTTCGGAGGGGAGCGGCTACGAGCAGTACTTC.

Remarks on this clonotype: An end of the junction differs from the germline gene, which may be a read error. The CDR3 bases are TGTGCCAGCAGCCCCGAGGATTTC. It specifies CASSPEDF. The rearrangement joins TRBV7-9 to TRBJ2-5; D ambiguous. The CDR3 consists of 8 residues. Germline CDR1 SEHNR, CDR2 FQNEAQ (reference sequence).

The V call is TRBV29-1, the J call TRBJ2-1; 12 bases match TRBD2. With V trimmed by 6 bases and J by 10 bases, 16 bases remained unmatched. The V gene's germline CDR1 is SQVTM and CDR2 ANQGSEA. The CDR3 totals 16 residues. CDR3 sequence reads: CSVRGLAGGVAYEQFF. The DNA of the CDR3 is TGCAGCGTCAGAGGGCTAGCGGGAGGGGTGGCATACGAGCAGTTCTTC.

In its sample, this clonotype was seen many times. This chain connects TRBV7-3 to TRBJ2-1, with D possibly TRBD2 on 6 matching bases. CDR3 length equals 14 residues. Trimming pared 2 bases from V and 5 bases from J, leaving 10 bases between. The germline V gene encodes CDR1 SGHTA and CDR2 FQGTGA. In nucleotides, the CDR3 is TGTGCCAGCAGCTTAGCGGGACGAGACAATGAGCAGTTCTTC. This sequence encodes CASSLAGRDNEQFF.

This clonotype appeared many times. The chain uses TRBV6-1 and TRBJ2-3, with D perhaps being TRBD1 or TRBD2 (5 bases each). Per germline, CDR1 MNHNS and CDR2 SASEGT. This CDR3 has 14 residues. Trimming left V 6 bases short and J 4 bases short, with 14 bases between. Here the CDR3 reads CASRPGTQADTQYF. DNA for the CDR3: TGTGCCAGCAGACCTGGGACCCAAGCAGATACGCAGTATTTT.

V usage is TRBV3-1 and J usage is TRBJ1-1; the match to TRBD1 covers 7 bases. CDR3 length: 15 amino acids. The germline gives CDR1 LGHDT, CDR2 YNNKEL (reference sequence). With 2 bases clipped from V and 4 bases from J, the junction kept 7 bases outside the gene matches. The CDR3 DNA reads TGTGCCAGCAGCCAACAATTGTCAGGGGGCACTGAAGCTTTCTTT. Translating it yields CASSQQLSGGTEAFF.

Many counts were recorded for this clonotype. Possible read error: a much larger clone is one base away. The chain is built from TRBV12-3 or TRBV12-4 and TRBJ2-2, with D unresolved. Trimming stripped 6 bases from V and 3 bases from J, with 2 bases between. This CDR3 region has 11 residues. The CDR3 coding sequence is TGTGCCAGCAGGTACACCGGGGAGCTGTTTTTT. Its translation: CASRYTGELFF.

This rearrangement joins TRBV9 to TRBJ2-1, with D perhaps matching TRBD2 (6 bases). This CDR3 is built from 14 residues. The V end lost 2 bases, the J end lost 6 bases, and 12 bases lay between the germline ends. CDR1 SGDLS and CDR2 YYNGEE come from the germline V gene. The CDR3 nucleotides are TGTGCCAGCAGCGTCACGGGAGCTCTCAATGAGCAGTTCTTC. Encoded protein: CASSVTGALNEQFF.

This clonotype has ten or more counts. The CDR3 is CASSFSRTSGNTIYF. The CDR3 nucleotides are TGTGCCAGCAGTTTTAGCCGGACCTCTGGAAACACCATATATTTT. The chain combines TRBV27 with TRBJ1-3; D unresolved. Germline values: CDR1 MNHEY, CDR2 SMNVEV (reference sequence). With 3 bases removed from V and 0 bases from J, the gap between germline ends came to 9 bases. The CDR3 spans 15 residues.

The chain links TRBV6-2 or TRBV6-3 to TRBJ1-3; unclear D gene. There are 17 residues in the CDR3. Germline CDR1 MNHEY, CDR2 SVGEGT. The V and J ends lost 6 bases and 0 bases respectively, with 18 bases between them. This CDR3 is CASRRHQTEISGNTIYF. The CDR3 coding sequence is TGTGCCAGCAGACGACACCAAACAGAAATCTCTGGAAACACCATATATTTT.